The rows below give T cell receptor beta chains drawn from one sample of a study of response to subunit inactivated influenza vaccine. TCRdb called the RT-PCR reads again in MiXCR, with one record for every CDR3 protein. The sample includes fewer than 650,000 distinct CDR3 sequences, under 15% seen only once; the top ten take roughly 13%. Sequencing used PBMCs from blood, obtained about 6 weeks after vaccination. The receptor set was obtained from a man between 45 and 60 years old who received an inactivated influenza vaccine. Both conserved end residues are trimmed from each CDR3. The D gene is left open where the match is weak.

J,D,V,CDR3
TRBJ2-2,TRBD1,TRBV4-1,ASSLGTAGRGELF
TRBJ2-7,TRBD2,TRBV5-1,ASSLVASGGLTSYEQH
TRBJ1-5,NA,TRBV20-1,SARDINQPQH
TRBJ2-7,NA,TRBV7-9,ASSSPQGLYEQY
TRBJ2-1,TRBD2,TRBV12-3/TRBV12-4,ASSSRLAGAVHNEQF
TRBJ2-7,TRBD1,TRBV20-1,SARGQGTYEQY
TRBJ1-1,NA,TRBV7-9,ASSPNQYRIEAF
TRBJ2-3,NA,TRBV7-2,ASSPTRGGDTQY
TRBJ1-3,NA,TRBV9,ASSPSGGNTIY
TRBJ2-1,TRBD2,TRBV7-9,ASSPSRLAGARNEQF
TRBJ2-4,NA,TRBV6-1,ASSGAGGTNIQY
TRBJ2-2,NA,TRBV7-9,ASSLDLLQTGDLF
TRBJ1-2,NA,TRBV12-3/TRBV12-4,ASSSSTGLYGYT
TRBJ2-3,NA,TRBV29-1,SVDGAKSPDTQY
TRBJ1-2,NA,TRBV12-3/TRBV12-4,ASTGTGSGYT
TRBJ2-1,TRBD2,TRBV12-3/TRBV12-4,ASSLALLAGVSEQF
TRBJ2-1,TRBD2,TRBV4-3,ASSQGSGLAEANEQF
TRBJ1-3,NA,TRBV2,ASKPRVGNTIY
TRBJ2-7,NA,TRBV12-3/TRBV12-4,ASSLFLRRSYEQY
TRBJ2-1,TRBD2,TRBV6-5,ASSYRPSGNEQF
TRBJ2-2,TRBD2,TRBV20-1,SARGGFRNTGELF
TRBJ2-1,NA,TRBV3-1,ASSEIEGYNEQF
TRBJ2-7,NA,TRBV29-1,SVGKLLGRSYEQY
TRBJ2-5,NA,TRBV2,ASSEGLERY
TRBJ2-2,NA,TRBV12-3/TRBV12-4,ASCLLAPTGELF
TRBJ1-1,NA,TRBV4-1,ASSRILMDTEAF
TRBJ2-6,TRBD1,TRBV5-5,ASGRQGSGANVLT
TRBJ2-7,NA,TRBV5-5,ASSWRTVSYEQY
TRBJ1-2,NA,TRBV14,ASSLYGYT
TRBJ2-7,NA,TRBV29-1,SVGGIFHEQY
TRBJ2-1,NA,TRBV18,ASSPDLGGEQF
TRBJ1-2,NA,TRBV20-1,SAEGSLA
TRBJ1-4,NA,TRBV9,ASSVSAVGEKLF
TRBJ2-5,TRBD2,TRBV20-1,SAGGGTQY
TRBJ2-7,TRBD2,TRBV7-2,ASSLAASGSYEQY
TRBJ2-7,TRBD1,TRBV20-1,SASSRDRGRHEQY
TRBJ2-3,TRBD1,TRBV29-1,SVGDRGRFTDTQY